These 31 T cell receptor beta chains were sequenced from one sample in a study of blood T cell repertoires in COVID-19. The data were produced by immunoSEQ multiplex PCR, yet TCRdb's version contains in-frame clones alone and is incomplete. There are about 180,000 clones in the sample; 70% to 90% occur only once, and 1.5% to 2% lies in the top ten. The sample was peripheral blood. Receptor source: a young man who had recovered from COVID-19.

The chain links TRBV28 to TRBJ1-5; no clear D gene. CDR1 is MDHEN and CDR2 is SYDVKM in the germline V gene. The CDR3 has 12 residues. V lost 2 bases to trimming and J lost 7 bases, with 6 bases between them. CDR3 nucleotides: TGTGCCAGCAGTTTAGAGAGGCAGCCCCAGCATTTT. It specifies CASSLERQPQHF.

This clone was found a few times. The chain couples TRBV5-4 to TRBJ2-3; 8 bases match TRBD1. The germline V gene encodes CDR1 SGHNT and CDR2 YYREEE (reference sequence). The V gene end was trimmed by 4 bases and the J gene end by 0 bases; junction bases not matched to a gene: 7. The CDR3 sequence is 16 residues long. The CDR3 is CASSAGTGLSTDTQYF. The CDR3 DNA sequence: TGTGCCAGCAGCGCTGGGACAGGCCTGAGCACAGATACGCAGTATTTT.

The chain couples TRBV5-1 to TRBJ2-2; 8 bases fit TRBD2. This CDR3 has 15 amino acids. Trimming at V came to 2 bases and at J to 1 base, leaving 1 base not matched to a gene. CDR1 and CDR2 from the germline V gene are SGHRS and YFSETQ. The CDR3 DNA reads TGCGCCAGCAGCTTTAGCGGGGAGAACACCGGGGAGCTGTTTTTT. Protein product: CASSFSGENTGELFF.

This clone was recorded only once. The chain couples TRBV6-2 or TRBV6-3 to TRBJ1-2; D not resolved. The CDR3 length is 12 residues. V shed 6 bases and J shed 5 bases, with 10 bases lying between them. Germline V gives CDR1 MNHEY, CDR2 SVGEGT. The chain's CDR3 is CASSSGLYGYTF. The CDR3, as DNA: TGTGCCAGCAGCTCGGGGTTATATGGCTACACCTTC.

The chain employs TRBV28 and TRBJ1-2, with D unclear. The V gene's germline CDR1 is MDHEN and CDR2 SYDVKM. V was shortened by 6 bases and J by 7 bases, with 15 bases between the two germline ends. This CDR3 region has 13 residues. CDR3 residues: CASRVDTRFGYTF. The CDR3 nucleotides are TGTGCCAGCAGGGTGGATACCAGGTTTGGCTACACCTTC.

The chain joins TRBV27 to TRBJ2-2; no clear D gene. This CDR3 comprises 14 residues. V was shortened by 3 bases and J by 0 bases, with 5 bases between the two germline ends. Germline V lookup: CDR1 MNHEY, CDR2 SMNVEV (reference sequence). The CDR3 here is CASSFYPNTGELFF. CDR3 DNA sequence: TGTGCCAGCAGTTTCTACCCGAACACCGGGGAGCTGTTTTTT.

The chain links TRBV18 to TRBJ2-1; maybe TRBD1 (8 bases). CDR3 length: 13 amino acids. V was pared by 6 bases and J by 7 bases, with 13 bases between. The germline V gene encodes CDR1 KGHSH and CDR2 LQKENI. Written as DNA, the CDR3 is TGTGCCAGCTCGTCACAGGGGGGGAATGAGCAGTTCTTC. This translates into CASSSQGGNEQFF.

This chain uses TRBV4-1 with TRBJ2-7; 8 bases line up with TRBD1. V trimming: 4 bases; J trimming: 4 bases; junction bases outside the gene matches: 9. The germline CDR1 and CDR2 sequences are MGHRA and YSYEKL. The CDR3 spans 15 residues. CDR3 bases: TGCGCCAGCAGCCCCGAGGACAGGGATGGGTACGAGCAGTACTTC. Its protein product is CASSPEDRDGYEQYF.

The chain links TRBV4-3 to TRBJ2-1, with a possible D match to TRBD2 (5 bases). From germline, CDR1 is LGHNA and CDR2 YSLEER. The V end was cut by 3 bases, the J end by 7 bases, with 28 bases between. CDR3 length: 19 residues. CDR3 sequence (DNA): TGCGCCAGCAGCCATACTACTTTCATCTTTGGGCTCGGGGAGAATGAGCAGTTCTTC. Translation: CASSHTTFIFGLGENEQFF.

The chain joins TRBV6-6 to TRBJ1-2; D might be TRBD1 (5 bases). Germline CDR1 reads MNHNY; CDR2 reads SVGAGI (reference sequence). CDR3 length: 14 amino acids. Trimming pared 2 bases from V and 3 bases from J, leaving 10 bases between. Written as DNA, the CDR3 is TGTGCCAGCAGTTACGGGGCGGCCTACTATGGCTACACCTTC. Its translation: CASSYGAAYYGYTF.

This clone is a singleton in its sample. The V call is TRBV7-2, the J call TRBJ2-1; 8 bases match TRBD1. From germline, CDR1 is SGHTA and CDR2 FQGNSA. The trim removed 5 bases at V and 0 bases at J, leaving 3 bases unmatched. The CDR3 consists of 15 residues. CDR3 bases: TGTGCCAGCAGCCACAGGGGGGACTCCTACAATGAGCAGTTCTTC. Protein sequence: CASSHRGDSYNEQFF.

The chain has TRBV7-6 and TRBJ2-7; 10 nucleotides line up with TRBD2. Unmatched junction bases numbered 9, after V lost 8 bases and J lost 2 bases. CDR1 is SGHVS and CDR2 is FNYEAQ in the germline V gene. This CDR3 is built from 15 residues. CDR3: CASQYKAGGPYEQYF. CDR3 bases: TGTGCCAGCCAATATAAAGCGGGAGGGCCCTACGAGCAGTACTTC. Supplemented by reference TRBV7-6 and TRBJ2-7, the full variable domain reads GAGVSQSPRYKVTKRGQDVALRCDPISGHVSLYWYRQALGQGPEFLTYFNYEAQQDKSGLPNDRFSAERPEGSISTLTIQRTEQRDSAMYRCASQYKAGGPYEQYFGPGTRLTVT.

The chain joins TRBV5-1 to TRBJ2-7, with D possibly being TRBD2 (5 bases). This CDR3 comprises 13 residues. The germline CDR1 and CDR2 sequences are SGHRS and YFSETQ. V was clipped by 5 bases and J by 2 bases, with 11 bases between them. The CDR3 protein is CASRNSGTYEQYF. The CDR3 bases are TGCGCCAGCAGGAACTCCGGGACCTACGAGCAGTACTTC.

The rearrangement links TRBV9 to TRBJ2-1; 7 bases are a match to TRBD2. The length of the CDR3 is 20 residues. From germline, CDR1 is SGDLS and CDR2 YYNGEE. Unmatched junction bases numbered 15, after V lost 0 bases and J lost 0 bases. The CDR3 loop reads CASSVAARASGKSSYNEQFF. As DNA, the CDR3 is TGTGCCAGCAGCGTAGCGGCTCGGGCTAGCGGTAAGAGCTCCTACAATGAGCAGTTCTTC.

J is TRBJ1-6 and V is TRBV19; D is ambiguous. CDR1 LNHDA and CDR2 SQIVND come from the germline V gene (reference sequence). The CDR3 sequence is 20 residues long. V was pared by 2 bases and J by 0 bases, with 20 bases between. In DNA, the CDR3 is TGTGCCAGTAGTATACCACCCGGGGAGGTCGCGAGCTCCTATAATTCACCCCTCCACTTT. This codes for CASSIPPGEVASSYNSPLHF.

The rearrangement links TRBV5-4 to TRBJ2-7, with D perhaps TRBD2 (5 bases). With 4 bases removed from V and 7 bases from J, the gap between germline ends came to 18 bases. This CDR3 is built from 14 residues. The germline gives CDR1 SGHNT, CDR2 YYREEE (reference sequence). The CDR3 spells CASSQEAFPREQYF. The CDR3 region has the DNA TGTGCCAGCAGCCAGGAGGCATTCCCTCGGGAGCAGTACTTC.

This clone appeared once. The J gene is TRBJ2-2, the V gene TRBV19; perhaps TRBD2 as D (6 bases). Trimming pared 5 bases from V and 0 bases from J, leaving 16 bases between. Germline CDR1 LNHDA, CDR2 SQIVND (reference sequence). The CDR3 length is 17 residues. CDR3 DNA: TGTGCCAGTAGTCCCCCATCAGCGGGCTCGAACACCGGGGAGCTGTTTTTT. Protein sequence: CASSPPSAGSNTGELFF.

This rearrangement joins TRBV6-6 to TRBJ2-1; unclear D gene. Germline CDR1 is MNHNY and CDR2 is SVGAGI (reference sequence). This CDR3 is 11 amino acids long. V lost 1 base and J 9 bases, leaving 4 bases between the germline ends. The CDR3 loop reads CASSYYGEQFF. The CDR3 coding sequence is TGTGCCAGCAGTTACTACGGTGAGCAGTTCTTC.

The rearrangement links TRBV4-3 to TRBJ2-3, with 9 positions matching TRBD2. This CDR3 spans 16 amino acids. The germline gives CDR1 LGHNA, CDR2 YSLEER. V trimming: 4 bases; J trimming: 4 bases; junction bases outside the gene matches: 9. CDR3 region: CASSLSRGLAPDTQYF. DNA of the CDR3: TGCGCCAGCAGCCTAAGTCGGGGACTAGCCCCAGATACGCAGTATTTT.

The chain couples TRBV19 to TRBJ1-6, with D possibly matching TRBD1 (6 bases). The CDR3 loop spans 13 amino acids. V lost 7 bases, J lost 7 bases, and 11 bases lay in between. CDR1 is LNHDA and CDR2 is SQIVND in the germline V gene (reference sequence). CDR3 protein: CASKDRNNSPLHF. In nucleotides, the CDR3 is TGTGCCAGTAAAGACAGGAACAATTCACCCCTCCACTTT.

The V and J genes are TRBV7-9 and TRBJ1-2, with TRBD1 matching over 8 bases. After removal of 7 bases from V and 5 bases from J, the junction contained 18 bases not matched to a gene. Germline V gives CDR1 SEHNR, CDR2 FQNEAQ (reference sequence). The CDR3 consists of 17 residues. CDR3 protein: CASTGNDRTGMGYGYTF. CDR3 DNA: TGTGCCAGCACCGGAAACGATCGGACAGGGATGGGGTATGGCTACACCTTC.

This sequence joins TRBV27 and TRBJ2-7, with TRBD1 matching over 7 bases. V trimming: 5 bases; J trimming: 3 bases; junction bases outside the gene matches: 7. This CDR3 spans 14 amino acids. CDR1 and CDR2 (germline): MNHEY, SMNVEV (reference sequence). The CDR3 region is CASSARQGIYEQYF. CDR3 bases: TGTGCCAGCAGTGCTAGACAGGGTATCTACGAGCAGTACTTC.

V usage is TRBV4-3 and J usage is TRBJ2-2; TRBD2 matches 10 bases. V gave up 1 base and J gave up 4 bases; unmatched junction bases: 6. The CDR3 is 17 residues long. The germline V gene has CDR1 LGHNA and CDR2 YSLEER. CDR3 nucleotides: TGCGCCAGCAGCCAAGTCGGTGCTAGCGGGAGCACCGGGGAGCTGTTTTTT. Translated: CASSQVGASGSTGELFF.

The chain uses TRBV3-1 (or the pseudogene TRBV3-2) and TRBJ1-2, with D hard to call. CDR1 is LGHDT and CDR2 is YNNKEL in the germline V gene (reference sequence). This CDR3 region has 14 residues. Trimming pared 1 base from V and 5 bases from J, leaving 11 bases between. CDR3 in DNA: TGTGCCAGCAGCCAAGTGGACGGACTATATGGCTACACCTTC. Amino acid sequence: CASSQVDGLYGYTF.

This sequence joins TRBV18 and TRBJ1-1, with D tentatively TRBD1 (5 bases). V lost 1 base and J 4 bases, leaving 10 bases between the germline ends. CDR1 and CDR2 (germline): KGHSH, LQKENI. The CDR3 has 14 residues. In DNA form, the CDR3 reads TGTGCCAGCTCACCACAGGGGTTGTCCACTGAAGCTTTCTTT. Residues: CASSPQGLSTEAFF. Full variable domain (remainder filled in from reference TRBV18 and TRBJ1-1): NAGVMQNPRHLVRRRGQEARLRCSPMKGHSHVYWYRQLPEEGLKFMVYLQKENIIDESGMPKERFSAEFPKEGPSILRIQQVVRGDSAAYFCASSPQGLSTEAFFGQGTRLTVV.

This rearrangement joins TRBV20-1 to TRBJ1-2; D not certain. In germline, CDR1 is DFQATT, CDR2 SNEGSKA (reference sequence). V was trimmed by 6 bases and J by 6 bases, leaving 11 bases between them. This CDR3 is built from 11 residues. Written as DNA, the CDR3 is TGCAGTGCCGCGGCGGTGAATGGCTACACCTTC. The encoded protein is CSAAAVNGYTF.

The rearrangement uses TRBV28 and TRBJ2-1, with no clear D. The CDR3 has 12 residues. Germline CDR1 MDHEN, CDR2 SYDVKM. Trimming took off 6 bases at V and 0 bases at J, with 3 bases between the two ends. The CDR3: CASSFSYNEQFF. The CDR3 DNA reads TGTGCCAGCAGCTTCTCCTACAATGAGCAGTTCTTC.

The chain combines TRBV4-3 with TRBJ2-7, with a weak D call TRBD2 (7 bases). The CDR3 has 15 residues. CDR1 is LGHNA and CDR2 is YSLEER in the germline V gene. The V end lost 3 bases, the J end lost 2 bases, and 14 bases lay between the germline ends. The CDR3 DNA follows: TGCGCCAGCAGCCAGGGAAGGGGGGGGACCTACGAGCAGTACTTC. This encodes CASSQGRGGTYEQYF.

The chain joins TRBV10-3 to TRBJ1-1, with no clear D. With 3 bases removed from V and 6 bases from J, the gap between germline ends came to 8 bases. This CDR3 contains 12 residues. Germline values: CDR1 ENHRY, CDR2 SYGVKD. CDR3 nucleotide sequence: TGTGCCATCAGTGACAGGTGGGCTGAAGCTTTCTTT. Protein product: CAISDRWAEAFF.

This clone was counted once. The chain has TRBV28 and TRBJ2-7, with D tentatively TRBD2 (6 bases). The CDR3 totals 13 residues. Germline V lookup: CDR1 MDHEN, CDR2 SYDVKM. V lost 3 bases and J 4 bases, leaving 10 bases between the germline ends. The DNA of the CDR3 is TGTGCCAGCAGTTTTGGGGGGACTTACGAGCAGTACTTC. Residues: CASSFGGTYEQYF.

This chain links TRBV6-6 with TRBJ1-5; D is unresolved. V was pared by 5 bases and J by 2 bases, with 13 bases between. CDR1 is MNHNY, CDR2 SVGAGI, per germline (reference sequence). The CDR3 spans 15 residues. The CDR3 DNA is TGTGCCAGCAGTCGTCCCGCGGGAGGCAATCAGCCCCAGCATTTT. Protein sequence: CASSRPAGGNQPQHF.